These 23 T cell receptor beta chains were all obtained from the same sample, sequenced in a study of OX40 agonist ivuxolimab in advanced cancers. TCRdb's table, derived via immunoSEQ multiplex PCR, lists solely in-frame clones and lacks some. The repertoire holds tens of thousands of clones, approximately 90% seen once, with 0.4% to 0.55% in the top ten. The material was CD4+ or CD8+ T cells sorted from blood, obtained in a trial of the OX40 agonist ivuxolimab. The origin of the receptors is an adult with an advanced solid tumor such as melanoma, head and neck, liver or kidney cancer.

V is TRBV5-8 and J is TRBJ2-5, with D uncertain. Trimming took 7 bases from V and 13 from J, leaving 20 bases between them. Germline values: CDR1 SGHTS, CDR2 YDEGEE. The length of the CDR3 is 12 residues. DNA for the CDR3: TGTGCCAGCTCCGCAGACCCAGTACTTGTGTACTTC. This translates into CASSADPVLVYF.

The chain joins TRBV14 to TRBJ1-1, with TRBD1 as a possible D gene (5 bases). V was pared by 6 bases and J by 0 bases, with 8 bases between. Germline V gene sequence: CDR1 SGHDN, CDR2 FVKESK. CDR3 length equals 13 residues. The DNA for the CDR3 is TGTGCCAGCAGGGGGGGGATGAACACTGAAGCTTTCTTT. Amino acid sequence: CASRGGMNTEAFF.

The CDR3 sequence: CASSLGLSGRAFEQYF. CDR3 nucleotides: TGTGCCAGCAGCTTGGGGTTGAGCGGGAGGGCCTTCGAGCAGTACTTC. This chain joins TRBV5-5 and TRBJ2-7; 10 bases match TRBD2. Germline V gene data show CDR1 as SGHKS and CDR2 as YYEKEE (reference sequence). The V gene end was trimmed by 0 bases and the J gene end by 6 bases; junction bases not matched to a gene: 9. The CDR3 runs to 16 residues.

This clone was seen only once. The J gene is TRBJ2-3, the V gene TRBV15; D may be TRBD1 or TRBD2 (5 bases each). Germline V gene lookup returns CDR1 LNHNV and CDR2 YYDKDF (reference sequence). This CDR3 region has 15 residues. Trimming cost V 0 bases and J 0 bases, with 7 bases left between them. For the CDR3, the DNA is TGTGCCACCAGCAGAGATGGGGACAGCACAGATACGCAGTATTTT. Protein sequence: CATSRDGDSTDTQYF.

The CDR3 DNA reads as TGTGCCAGCAGTTCCACACCCGCGAGCTCCTACGAGCAGTACTTC. Translating it yields CASSSTPASSYEQYF. The rearrangement links TRBV27 to TRBJ2-7; D not certain. The CDR3 has 15 amino acids. Germline CDR1 MNHEY, CDR2 SMNVEV (reference sequence). Trimming cost V 4 bases and J 0 bases, with 13 bases left between them.

CDR3: CASSLEADRPQHF. The CDR3 DNA sequence: TGTGCCAGCAGCTTAGAGGCGGATCGGCCCCAGCATTTT. The chain couples TRBV11-2 to TRBJ1-5; D unclear. Germline CDR1 SGHAT, CDR2 FQNNGV. This CDR3 is built from 13 residues. With 0 bases removed from V and 9 bases from J, the gap between germline ends came to 9 bases. The whole variable domain, remainder taken from reference TRBV11-2 and TRBJ1-5, is EAGVAQSPRYKIIEKRQSVAFWCNPISGHATLYWYQQILGQGPKLLIQFQNNGVVDDSQLPKDRFSAERLKGVDSTLKIQPAKLEDSAVYLCASSLEADRPQHFGDGTRLSIL.

The chain joins TRBV6-5 to TRBJ1-2; 9 nucleotides match TRBD1. The CDR3 runs to 15 residues. Germline V lookup: CDR1 MNHEY, CDR2 SVGAGI. After removal of 1 base from V and 8 bases from J, the junction contained 8 bases not matched to a gene. The CDR3 here is CASSYYPGQGGGYTF. The CDR3 DNA follows: TGTGCCAGCAGTTACTATCCGGGACAGGGAGGCGGCTACACCTTC.

The chain links TRBV6-5 to TRBJ2-7, with D possibly TRBD2 on 6 matching bases. The germline CDR1 and CDR2 sequences are MNHEY and SVGAGI. The V end was cut by 0 bases, the J end by 4 bases, with 13 bases between. This CDR3 comprises 15 residues. Here the CDR3 reads CASSYSRERTYEQYF. The CDR3 bases are TGTGCCAGCAGTTACTCCCGGGAGCGAACGTACGAGCAGTACTTC.

The CDR3 region is CASSLEGLAKLFF. CDR3 in DNA: TGTGCCAGCAGCTTAGAAGGACTAGCAAAACTGTTTTTT. V gene TRBV7-9 combines with J gene TRBJ1-4; D call uncertain. There are 13 residues in the CDR3. Between the trimmed V and J ends, which lost 1 base and 10 bases, there was a span of 10 bases. Germline V gene data show CDR1 as SEHNR and CDR2 as FQNEAQ (reference sequence).

This chain links TRBV6-1 with TRBJ1-6, with 9 bases identical to TRBD1. The V and J ends lost 6 bases and 9 bases, in that order; junction bases with no gene match: 6. Germline values: CDR1 MNHNS, CDR2 SASEGT. The CDR3 totals 14 residues. The CDR3: CASSSGTGTSPLHF. The CDR3 nucleotides are TGTGCCAGCAGCTCCGGGACAGGGACTTCACCCCTCCACTTT.

The J gene is TRBJ2-5, the V gene TRBV5-4, with 9 bases that match TRBD1. Germline-derived CDR1 and CDR2 are SGHNT and YYREEE (reference sequence). After removal of 4 bases from V and 4 bases from J, the junction contained 14 bases not matched to a gene. The CDR3 is 17 amino acids. CDR3 nucleotides: TGTGCCAGCAGCCAAAGCGTATACAGGGGGCTGGGAGAGACCCAGTACTTC. This sequence encodes CASSQSVYRGLGETQYF.

The chain links TRBV2 to TRBJ2-5; D is ambiguous. The CDR3 loop spans 12 amino acids. CDR1 is SNHLY and CDR2 is FYNNEI in the germline V gene. Trimming took 7 bases from V and 9 from J, leaving 15 bases between them. The CDR3 DNA reads TGTGCCAGCATAGAGGTGCCTGGGGCCCAGTACTTC. It translates to CASIEVPGAQYF.

This clone appeared a single time. V usage is TRBV7-6 and J usage is TRBJ1-4; maybe TRBD1 (5 bases). The CDR3 extends over 12 amino acids. V lost 11 bases to trimming and J lost 8 bases, with 15 bases between them. CDR1 is SGHVS, CDR2 FNYEAQ, per germline. The CDR3 nucleotides read TGTGCCGGGCAGGGAGATTGGGAAAAACTGTTTTTT. It yields the protein CAGQGDWEKLFF.

The chain carries TRBV30 and TRBJ1-4; TRBD1 is a possible D gene (5 bases). This CDR3 comprises 13 residues. V was cut by 3 bases and J by 6 bases, with 11 bases left in between. Germline values: CDR1 GTSNPN, CDR2 SVGIG (reference sequence). CDR3: CAWSGAVDEKLFF. CDR3 DNA sequence: TGTGCCTGGAGCGGGGCGGTTGATGAAAAACTGTTTTTT.

The V gene is TRBV5-1, the J gene TRBJ2-3; D unresolved. Germline-derived CDR1 and CDR2 are SGHRS and YFSETQ. Trimming removed 4 bases at V and 2 bases at J, with 5 bases between. The CDR3 extends over 12 amino acids. Here the CDR3 DNA reads TGCGCCAGCAGCCTCACCACAGATACGCAGTATTTT. It translates to CASSLTTDTQYF.

J is TRBJ2-4 and V is TRBV5-1, with TRBD1 as a possible D gene (5 bases). From germline, CDR1 is SGHRS and CDR2 YFSETQ. The V and J ends lost 3 bases and 0 bases respectively, with 13 bases between them. The CDR3 has 16 residues. CDR3 bases: TGCGCCAGCAGCTCTGGACAACGACTAGCCAAAAACATTCAGTACTTC. Residues: CASSSGQRLAKNIQYF.

The gene calls are TRBV19 and TRBJ1-2; D perhaps matches TRBD1 (6 bases). CDR3 size: 13 residues. The germline V and J ends were trimmed by 6 bases and 2 bases, with 10 bases remaining between them. Germline lookup yields CDR1 LNHDA and CDR2 SQIVND (reference sequence). CDR3 nucleotides: TGTGCCAGTAGGGGAAGGGGGAACTATGGCTACACCTTC. As protein: CASRGRGNYGYTF.

V usage is TRBV5-1 and J usage is TRBJ1-2; 12 positions agree with TRBD1. The germline V gene encodes CDR1 SGHRS and CDR2 YFSETQ. The CDR3 spans 15 residues. J lost 6 bases, V lost 4 bases, and 7 bases had no gene match. The CDR3 reads CASSRPGQGADGYTF. The CDR3 DNA is TGCGCCAGCAGCAGACCGGGACAGGGGGCCGATGGCTACACCTTC.

Here the CDR3 reads CASSQDSSQETQYF. In nucleotides, the CDR3 is TGCGCCAGCAGCCAAGATTCTAGCCAAGAGACCCAGTACTTC. The rearrangement links TRBV4-1 to TRBJ2-5; D remains ambiguous. Germline values: CDR1 MGHRA, CDR2 YSYEKL. The CDR3 is made up of 14 amino acids. The V end lost 0 bases, the J end lost 1 base, and 6 bases lay between the germline ends.

This chain connects TRBV6-1 to TRBJ1-2, with 8 bases aligning to TRBD1. Per germline, CDR1 MNHNS and CDR2 SASEGT. The CDR3 covers 15 residues. V dropped 4 bases and J dropped 4; count of bases not matched to a gene: 8. DNA of the CDR3: TGTGCCAGCAGTGGCACAGGGCAGGGGGCCTATGGCTACACCTTC. Amino acid sequence: CASSGTGQGAYGYTF.

In this sample, this clone turned up a few times. Other DNA sequences in the sample encode the same CDR3. The genes are TRBV30 and TRBJ2-7; D possibly uses TRBD1 or TRBD2 (5 bases each). Germline V lookup: CDR1 GTSNPN, CDR2 SVGIG (reference sequence). Trimming shortened V by 2 bases and J by 3 bases, and 8 bases separated the two germline ends. The CDR3 is 12 amino acids. The CDR3 coding sequence is TGTGCCTGGAGTAGGGGAGACTACGAGCAGTACTTC. Translated: CAWSRGDYEQYF.

This clone was detected once. The rearrangement links TRBV7-3 to TRBJ1-1; D uncertain. V was clipped by 3 bases and J by 3 bases, with 5 bases between them. CDR3 length: 12 residues. In germline, CDR1 is SGHTA, CDR2 FQGTGA. CDR3 sequence reads: CASSFGDTEAFF. The CDR3 nucleotides read TGTGCCAGCAGCTTTGGTGACACTGAAGCTTTCTTT. The whole variable domain, filled in from reference TRBV7-3 and TRBJ1-1, reads GAGVSQTPSNKVTEKGKYVELRCDPISGHTALYWYRQSLGQGPEFLIYFQGTGAADDSGLPNDRFFAVRPEGSVSTLKIQRTERGDSAVYLCASSFGDTEAFFGQGTRLTVV.

The chain carries TRBV19 and TRBJ1-1; D gene unclear. The V and J ends lost 6 bases and 0 bases respectively, with 14 bases between them. CDR3 length: 15 amino acids. Germline-derived CDR1 and CDR2 are LNHDA and SQIVND (reference sequence). The CDR3 DNA follows: TGTGCCAGTAGCGGATTGACCCGGCTGAACACTGAAGCTTTCTTT. Protein product: CASSGLTRLNTEAFF.